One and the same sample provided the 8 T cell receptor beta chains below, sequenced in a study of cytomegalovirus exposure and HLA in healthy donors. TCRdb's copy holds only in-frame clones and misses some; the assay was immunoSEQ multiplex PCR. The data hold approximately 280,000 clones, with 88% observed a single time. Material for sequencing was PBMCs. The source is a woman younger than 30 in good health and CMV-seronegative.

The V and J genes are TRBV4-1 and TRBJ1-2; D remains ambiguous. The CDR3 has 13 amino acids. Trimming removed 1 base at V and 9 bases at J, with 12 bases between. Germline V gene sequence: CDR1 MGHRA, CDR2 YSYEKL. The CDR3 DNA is TGCGCCAGCAGCCAAGTCTTGCCCGGGAGCTACACCTTC. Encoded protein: CASSQVLPGSYTF.

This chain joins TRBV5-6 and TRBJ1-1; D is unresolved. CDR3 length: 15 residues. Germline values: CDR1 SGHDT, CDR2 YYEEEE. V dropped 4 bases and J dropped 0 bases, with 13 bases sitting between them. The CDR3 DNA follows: TGTGCCAGCAGCGCAGTCCTAACTATGAACACTGAAGCTTTCTTT. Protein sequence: CASSAVLTMNTEAFF. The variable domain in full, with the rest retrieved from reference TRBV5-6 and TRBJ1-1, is DAGVTQSPTHLIKTRGQQVTLRCSPKSGHDTVSWYQQALGQGPQFIFQYYEEEERQRGNFPDRFSGHQFPNYSSELNVNALLLGDSALYLCASSAVLTMNTEAFFGQGTRLTVV.

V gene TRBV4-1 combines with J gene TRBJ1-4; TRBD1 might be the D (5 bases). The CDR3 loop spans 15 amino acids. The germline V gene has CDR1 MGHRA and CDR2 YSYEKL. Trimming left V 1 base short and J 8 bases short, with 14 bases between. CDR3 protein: CASSQGLVGREKLFF. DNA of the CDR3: TGCGCCAGCAGCCAAGGGCTCGTGGGGCGAGAAAAACTGTTTTTT.

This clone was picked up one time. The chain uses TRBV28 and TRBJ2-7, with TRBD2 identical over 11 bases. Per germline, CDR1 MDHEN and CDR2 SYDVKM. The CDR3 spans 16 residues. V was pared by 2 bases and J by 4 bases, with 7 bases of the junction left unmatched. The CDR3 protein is CASSLVLAGETYEQYF. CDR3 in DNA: TGTGCCAGCAGTTTAGTACTAGCGGGAGAAACTTACGAGCAGTACTTC.

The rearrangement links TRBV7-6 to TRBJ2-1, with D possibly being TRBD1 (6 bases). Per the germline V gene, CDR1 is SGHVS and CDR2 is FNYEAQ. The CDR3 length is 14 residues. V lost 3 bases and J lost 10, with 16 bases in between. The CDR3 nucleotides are TGTGCCAGCAGCTTCTTCTTGGGTGGGACAGAGCAGTTCTTC. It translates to CASSFFLGGTEQFF.

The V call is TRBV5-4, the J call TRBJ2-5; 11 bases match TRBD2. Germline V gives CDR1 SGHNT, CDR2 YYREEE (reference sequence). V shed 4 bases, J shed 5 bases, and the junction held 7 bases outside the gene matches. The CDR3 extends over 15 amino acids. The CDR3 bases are TGTGCCAGCAGCGTCAATAGCGGGAGGGCCGAGACCCAGTACTTC. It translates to CASSVNSGRAETQYF.

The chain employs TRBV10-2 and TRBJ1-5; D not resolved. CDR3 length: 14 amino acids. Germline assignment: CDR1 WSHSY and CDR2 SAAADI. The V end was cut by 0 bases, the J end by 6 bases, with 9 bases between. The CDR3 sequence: CASSESTLGQPQHF. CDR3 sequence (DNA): TGCGCCAGCAGTGAGTCTACTCTTGGTCAGCCCCAGCATTTT.

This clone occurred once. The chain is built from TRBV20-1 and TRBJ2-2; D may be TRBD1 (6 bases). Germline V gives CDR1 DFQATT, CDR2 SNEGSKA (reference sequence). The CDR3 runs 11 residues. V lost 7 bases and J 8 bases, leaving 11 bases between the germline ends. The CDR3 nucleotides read TGCAGTGTTCAACAGGGAGGGGAGCTGTTTTTT. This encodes CSVQQGGELFF.